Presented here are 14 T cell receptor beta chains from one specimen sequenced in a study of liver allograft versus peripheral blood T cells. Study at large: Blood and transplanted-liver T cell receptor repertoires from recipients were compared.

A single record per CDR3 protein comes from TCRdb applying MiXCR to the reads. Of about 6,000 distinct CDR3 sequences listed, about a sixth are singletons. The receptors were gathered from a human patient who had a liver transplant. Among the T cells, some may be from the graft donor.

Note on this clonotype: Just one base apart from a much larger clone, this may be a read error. The DNA for the CDR3 is TGTGCCAGCAGTTTGGGCCCAGGGTCCATTCTCCGCGAGCAGTACTTC. Translation: CASSLGPGSILREQYF. This rearrangement joins TRBV27 to TRBJ2-7; D may be TRBD1 (5 bases). CDR1 and CDR2 (germline): MNHEY, SMNVEV (reference sequence). V was pared by 3 bases and J by 6 bases, with 21 bases between. The CDR3 has 16 residues.

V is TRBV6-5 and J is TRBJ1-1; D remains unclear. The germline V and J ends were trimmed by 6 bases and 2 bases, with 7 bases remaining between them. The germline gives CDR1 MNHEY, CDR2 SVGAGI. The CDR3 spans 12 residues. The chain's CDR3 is CASRMGNTEAFF. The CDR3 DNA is TGTGCCAGCAGGATGGGAAACACTGAAGCTTTCTTT.

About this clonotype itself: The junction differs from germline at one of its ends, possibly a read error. The CDR3 nucleotides are TGTGCCACCGGCAGGGAGGGCCGAGATACGCAGTATTTT. Encoded protein: CATGREGRDTQYF. The V call is TRBV15, the J call TRBJ2-3; TRBD2 agrees at 7 bases. The CDR3 length is 13 residues. From germline, CDR1 is LNHNV and CDR2 YYDKDF (reference sequence).

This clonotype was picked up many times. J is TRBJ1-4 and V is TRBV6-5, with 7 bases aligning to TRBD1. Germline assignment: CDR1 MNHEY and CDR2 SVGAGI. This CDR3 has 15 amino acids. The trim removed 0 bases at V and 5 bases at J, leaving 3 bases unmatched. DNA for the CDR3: TGTGCCAGCAGTTACTCGGGACAGTCCAATGAAAAACTGTTTTTT. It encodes CASSYSGQSNEKLFF.

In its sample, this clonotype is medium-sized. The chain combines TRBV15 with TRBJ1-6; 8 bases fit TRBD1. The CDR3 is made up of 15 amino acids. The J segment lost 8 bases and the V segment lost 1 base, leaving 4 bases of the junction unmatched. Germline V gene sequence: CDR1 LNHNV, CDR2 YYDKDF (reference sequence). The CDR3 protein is CATSRGDRNYSPLHF. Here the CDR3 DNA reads TGTGCCACCAGCAGAGGGGACAGGAATTATTCACCCCTCCACTTT.

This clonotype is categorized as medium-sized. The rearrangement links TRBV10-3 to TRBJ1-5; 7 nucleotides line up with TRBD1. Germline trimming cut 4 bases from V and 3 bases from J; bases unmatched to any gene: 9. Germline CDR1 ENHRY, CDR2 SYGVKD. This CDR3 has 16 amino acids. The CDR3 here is CAISVTDRANNQPQHF. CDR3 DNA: TGTGCCATCAGTGTCACCGACAGGGCAAACAATCAGCCCCAGCATTTT.

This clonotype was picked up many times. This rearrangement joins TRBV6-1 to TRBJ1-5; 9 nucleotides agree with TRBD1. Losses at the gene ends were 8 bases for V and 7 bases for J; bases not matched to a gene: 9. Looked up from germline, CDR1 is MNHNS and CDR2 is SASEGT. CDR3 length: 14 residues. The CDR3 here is CASLRGTGPQPQHF. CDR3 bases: TGTGCCAGCCTGAGAGGGACAGGGCCCCAGCCCCAGCATTTT.

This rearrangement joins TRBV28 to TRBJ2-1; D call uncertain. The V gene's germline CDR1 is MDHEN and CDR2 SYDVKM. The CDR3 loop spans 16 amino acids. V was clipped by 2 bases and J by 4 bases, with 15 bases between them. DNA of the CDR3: TGTGCCAGCAGTTTAAGGTCTCTTCGAGAGTACAATGAGCAGTTCTTC. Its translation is CASSLRSLREYNEQFF. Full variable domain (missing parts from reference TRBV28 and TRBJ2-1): DVKVTQSSRYLVKRTGEKVFLECVQDMDHENMFWYRQDPGLGLRLIYFSYDVKMKEKGDIPEGYSVSREKKERFSLILESASTNQTSMYLCASSLRSLREYNEQFFGPGTRLTVL.

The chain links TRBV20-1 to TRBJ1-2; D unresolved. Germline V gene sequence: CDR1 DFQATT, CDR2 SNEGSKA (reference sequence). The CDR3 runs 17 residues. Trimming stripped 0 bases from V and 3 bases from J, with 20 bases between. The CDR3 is CSARDFGSLEPDYGYTF. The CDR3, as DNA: TGCAGTGCTAGAGATTTCGGCAGTCTGGAGCCTGACTATGGCTACACCTTC.

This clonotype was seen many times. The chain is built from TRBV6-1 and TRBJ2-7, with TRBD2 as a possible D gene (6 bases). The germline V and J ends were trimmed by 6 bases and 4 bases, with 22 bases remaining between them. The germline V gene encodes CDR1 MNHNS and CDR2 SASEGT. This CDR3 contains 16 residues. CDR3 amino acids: CASSLHAGTPNYEQYF. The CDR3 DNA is TGTGCCAGCAGCCTACACGCCGGGACTCCTAATTACGAGCAGTACTTC.

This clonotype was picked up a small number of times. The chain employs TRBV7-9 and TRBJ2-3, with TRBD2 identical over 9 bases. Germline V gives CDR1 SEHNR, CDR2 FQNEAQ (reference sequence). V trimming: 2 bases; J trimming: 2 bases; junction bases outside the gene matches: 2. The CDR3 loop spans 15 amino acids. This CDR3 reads CASSLSGGTTDTQYF. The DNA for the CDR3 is TGTGCCAGCAGCTTAAGCGGGGGGACCACAGATACGCAGTATTTT.

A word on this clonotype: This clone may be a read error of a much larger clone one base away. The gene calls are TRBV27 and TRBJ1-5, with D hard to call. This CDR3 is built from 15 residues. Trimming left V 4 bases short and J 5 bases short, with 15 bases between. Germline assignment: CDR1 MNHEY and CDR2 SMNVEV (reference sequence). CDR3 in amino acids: CASSSGPGGDQPQHF. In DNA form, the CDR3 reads TGTGCCAGCAGTTCCGGGCCGGGAGGAGATCAGCCCCAGCATTTT.

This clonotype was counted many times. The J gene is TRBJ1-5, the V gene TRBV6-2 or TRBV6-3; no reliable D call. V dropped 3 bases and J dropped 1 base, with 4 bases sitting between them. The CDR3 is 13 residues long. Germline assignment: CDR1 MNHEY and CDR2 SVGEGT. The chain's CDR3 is CASSYGSNQPQHF. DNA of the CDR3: TGTGCCAGCAGTTATGGCAGCAATCAGCCCCAGCATTTT.

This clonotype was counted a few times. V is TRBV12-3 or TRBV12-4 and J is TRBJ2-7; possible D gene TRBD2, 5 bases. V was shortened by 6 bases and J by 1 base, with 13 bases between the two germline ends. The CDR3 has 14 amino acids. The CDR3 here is CASSPAEGSYEQYF. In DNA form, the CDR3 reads TGTGCCAGCAGCCCCGCAGAGGGTTCCTACGAGCAGTACTTC.